The rows below give T cell receptor beta chains drawn from one sample of a study of identical twins. TCRdb analysed the 5' RACE reads with MiXCR anew, one entry per CDR3 protein. The sample carries over 600,000 distinct CDR3 sequences, approximately 21% recorded once. This sample also appeared in a second study, on T cells expressing NK-cell markers.

The sequenced material came from PBMCs. Receptors originate from a woman aged 18-30 years in good health. Each CDR3 is given with its conserved first and last residue. A D gene is named only where the DNA matches it firmly. Clone size, where shown, is once, few, many, or a class for clones that have expanded.

clone size,J gene,D gene,V gene,CDR3 DNA,CDR3 protein
few,TRBJ2-3,.,TRBV20-1,TGCAGTGCAGGCGACAGGTCCTTTTCAGATACGCAGTATTTT,CSAGDRSFSDTQYF
.,TRBJ1-1,.,TRBV11-1,TGTGCCAGCAGCCTTGTTGGGGGTCCTAGGGCCCTTAACACTGAAGCTTTCTTT,CASSLVGGPRALNTEAFF
few,TRBJ2-7,.,TRBV27,TGTGCCAGCAGGGGGAATGCGGCCAACGAGCAGTACTTC,CASRGNAANEQYF
few,TRBJ1-1,.,TRBV5-5,TGTGCCAGCAGCTTGTTGAGCACTGAAGCTTTCTTT,CASSLLSTEAFF
.,TRBJ1-1,.,TRBV7-8,TGTGCCAGCAGCTGGGCAGGGACAAACACTGAAGCTTTCTTT,CASSWAGTNTEAFF
many,TRBJ2-3,.,TRBV12-3/TRBV12-4,TGTGCCAGCAGCCGCACAGATACGCAGTATTTT,CASSRTDTQYF
.,TRBJ1-1,.,TRBV13,TGTGCCAGCAGCTTAGGAAGGATAGGCACTGAAGCTTTCTTT,CASSLGRIGTEAFF
.,TRBJ2-2,TRBD2,TRBV12-3/TRBV12-4,TGTGCCAGCAGTCCGACCGGGACTAGCTTTGGGGAGCTGTTTTTT,CASSPTGTSFGELFF
few,TRBJ2-1,.,TRBV25-1,TGTGCCAGCTCGGGGGCGGCTCTCGAGCAGTTCTTC,CASSGAALEQFF
.,TRBJ1-1,.,TRBV27,TGTGCCAGCAGTTCTCCGGGACCAAGGACTGAAGCTTTCTTT,CASSSPGPRTEAFF
.,TRBJ2-1,TRBD2,TRBV5-1,TGCGCCAGCAGCTCCGGGACTAGCGGGGGGTTGGGGGAGCAGTTCTTC,CASSSGTSGGLGEQFF
once,TRBJ2-1,.,TRBV20-1,TGCAGTGCTACCCGTCACGGGGGGCTTCAGGCCTACAATGAGCAGTTCTTC,CSATRHGGLQAYNEQFF
.,TRBJ2-5,.,TRBV5-1,TGCGCCAGCAGCTTGGAACCGGGACTCCAAGAGACCCAGTACTTC,CASSLEPGLQETQYF
.,TRBJ2-1,.,TRBV9,TGTGCCAGCAGCGTAGTGGGGGCCAACAATGAGCAGTTCTTC,CASSVVGANNEQFF
few,TRBJ2-7,.,TRBV20-1,TGCAGTGCTAGTGAAGGGTTAGGGAGGACCCGATACCACGAGCAGTACTTC,CSASEGLGRTRYHEQYF
few,TRBJ2-3,.,TRBV6-5,TGTGCCAGCAGTTACTCGTACCTAGCTTTCACAGATACGCAGTATTTT,CASSYSYLAFTDTQYF
.,TRBJ2-1,.,TRBV20-1,TGCAGTGCTCCCCACCTCGGCGGGGCCTACAATGAGCAGTTCTTC,CSAPHLGGAYNEQFF
few,TRBJ1-2,.,TRBV6-1,TGTGCCAGCAGTGAAGCGGGAGGGTTGTATGGCTACACCTTC,CASSEAGGLYGYTF
few,TRBJ2-1,.,TRBV6-2/TRBV6-3,TGTGCCAGCACTAGGGGTTTGACGCGGGACCAGGCTGACAATGAGCAGTTCTTC,CASTRGLTRDQADNEQFF
few,TRBJ2-7,.,TRBV29-1,TGCAGCGTCCGCAGCGATGTCGGAGTCTACGAGCAGTACTTC,CSVRSDVGVYEQYF
.,TRBJ2-7,TRBD2,TRBV12-3/TRBV12-4,TGTGCCAGCAGTTTAAGCGGGAGTGCCAACGAGCAGTACTTC,CASSLSGSANEQYF
many,TRBJ2-5,.,TRBV3-1,TGTGCCAGCAGCCAAGACCCGACAGACCTAGAGACCCAGTACTTC,CASSQDPTDLETQYF
few,TRBJ2-1,TRBD1,TRBV10-3,TGTGCCATCAGTGGGGGACAGGGGTCCTACAATGAGCAGTTCTTC,CAISGGQGSYNEQFF
many,TRBJ2-3,TRBD2,TRBV7-2,TGTGCCAGCAGTTACGCTAGCGGGAGGGGGCTTACAGATACGCAGTATTTT,CASSYASGRGLTDTQYF
.,TRBJ1-2,.,TRBV20-1,TGCAGTGCTAGAGATATGGGGGGCAGAAACTATGGCTACACCTTC,CSARDMGGRNYGYTF
.,TRBJ2-7,TRBD1,TRBV5-1,TGCGCCAGCAGCTCGGGGACAGTAAAGTACTTC,CASSSGTVKYF
many,TRBJ1-3,.,TRBV12-3/TRBV12-4,TGTGCCAGCAGTTTAGCGTACGTCTCTGGAAACACCATATATTTT,CASSLAYVSGNTIYF
.,TRBJ2-5,.,TRBV4-2,TGTGCCAGCAGCCAAGTCGGTCTTGAAGACCATAAAGAGACCCAGTACTTC,CASSQVGLEDHKETQYF
few,TRBJ2-2,.,TRBV12-5,TGTGCTAGTGGTTTGGGGGACACCGGGGAGCTGTTTTTT,CASGLGDTGELFF
few,TRBJ2-1,.,TRBV12-3/TRBV12-4,TGTGCCAGCAGTTCCCAGGGTCCGGCAAGGGAGGAGCAGTTCTTC,CASSSQGPAREEQFF
few,TRBJ1-6,.,TRBV25-1,TGTGCCAGCAGAGAATACAGGCGTTCACCCCTCCACTTT,CASREYRRSPLHF
many,TRBJ1-2,TRBD1,TRBV7-2,TGTGCCAGCAGCGTTACAGGGGCCTATGGCTACACCTTC,CASSVTGAYGYTF
.,TRBJ2-3,.,TRBV11-2,TGTGCCAGCAGCTCACTACAGGTGATTACGCAGTATTTT,CASSSLQVITQYF
few,TRBJ2-7,.,TRBV20-1,TGCAGTGCTTGGGGCGACGGGTCCTACGAGCAGTACTTC,CSAWGDGSYEQYF
.,TRBJ2-2,TRBD2,TRBV13,TGTGCCAGTACCGGACTAGCGGAGAACACCGGGGAGCTGTTTTTT,CASTGLAENTGELFF
few,TRBJ1-1,TRBD1,TRBV5-1,TGCGCCAGCAGCCGGGGGACAGCCCGCCTCACTGAAGCTTTCTTT,CASSRGTARLTEAFF
.,TRBJ2-3,.,TRBV9,TGTGCCAGCAGCGTGTCCGGGGGGCCCACAGATACGCAGTATTTT,CASSVSGGPTDTQYF
few,TRBJ1-1,.,TRBV12-3/TRBV12-4,TGTGCCAGCAGCCCCGGGGGAGCGGTTACTGAAGCTTTCTTT,CASSPGGAVTEAFF
few,TRBJ2-1,.,TRBV5-1,TGCGCCAGCAGCCCGGAACCGTCCTCCCATGAGCAGTTCTTC,CASSPEPSSHEQFF
.,TRBJ2-1,TRBD2,TRBV9,TGTGCCAGCAGCGGCAGACTAGCGGGAGGCTGGGACAATGAGCAGTTCTTC,CASSGRLAGGWDNEQFF
.,TRBJ1-2,.,TRBV28,TGTGCCAGCAGGCGGACAGACCTATATGGCTACACCTTC,CASRRTDLYGYTF
.,TRBJ2-3,.,TRBV5-1,TGCGCCAGCAAGTTACACGGGAGACCGAACAGACAAGATACGCAGTATTTT,CASKLHGRPNRQDTQYF
many,TRBJ2-3,.,TRBV29-1,TGCAGCGTTAAAAGGGGGAGCACAGATACGCAGTATTTT,CSVKRGSTDTQYF
few,TRBJ2-7,.,TRBV5-1,TGCGCCAGCAGCGATTTCGTCGGAACCTACGAGCAGTACTTC,CASSDFVGTYEQYF
few,TRBJ1-1,.,TRBV6-5,TGTGCCAGCAGTTATCAATCCTGGGGCAGTACCACTGAAGCTTTCTTT,CASSYQSWGSTTEAFF
few,TRBJ2-7,.,TRBV5-1,TGCGCCAGCAGCTTGGGACAGATCAACGAGCAGTACTTC,CASSLGQINEQYF
many,TRBJ2-3,.,TRBV9,TGTGCCAGCAGCGTAGGGCCTGGCAGTTCGGGTACGCAGTATTTT,CASSVGPGSSGTQYF
many,TRBJ1-5,.,TRBV5-1,TGCGCCAGCAGCTCCGGGACAAATCAGCCCCAGCATTTT,CASSSGTNQPQHF
few,TRBJ2-1,.,TRBV6-1,TGTGCCAGCAGCCTCGGACTTTTCTCCTACAATGAGCAGTTCTTC,CASSLGLFSYNEQFF
.,TRBJ2-3,.,TRBV2,TGTGCCAGCTACACCCGAGATACGCAGTATTTT,CASYTRDTQYF
few,TRBJ2-7,.,TRBV27,TGTGCCAGCAGTTTGAAACTAGCCTACGAGCAGTACTTC,CASSLKLAYEQYF
.,TRBJ2-3,.,TRBV20-1,TGCAGTGCTGGGGTTTTGCGCACAGATACGCAGTATTTT,CSAGVLRTDTQYF
.,TRBJ1-1,.,TRBV10-1,TGCGCCAGCAGTGAGTCGACAAGAGGGAACACTGAAGCTTTCTTT,CASSESTRGNTEAFF
.,TRBJ2-7,.,TRBV20-1,TGCAGTGCTAGGAGCAACAGGGCAGCGGACGAGCAGTACTTC,CSARSNRAADEQYF